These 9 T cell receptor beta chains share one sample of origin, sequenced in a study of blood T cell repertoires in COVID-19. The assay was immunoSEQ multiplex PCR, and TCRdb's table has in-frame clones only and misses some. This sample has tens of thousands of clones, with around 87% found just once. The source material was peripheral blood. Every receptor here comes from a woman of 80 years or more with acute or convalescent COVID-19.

The CDR3 DNA reads TGTGCCAGCAGCTTGCGGGCGGGAGCGGGAGGGACCTACGAGCAGTACTTC. It specifies CASSLRAGAGGTYEQYF. This chain uses TRBV5-6 with TRBJ2-7; 10 bases line up with TRBD2. The trim removed 1 base at V and 2 bases at J, leaving 9 bases unmatched. The CDR3 is made up of 17 amino acids. Germline CDR1 SGHDT, CDR2 YYEEEE.

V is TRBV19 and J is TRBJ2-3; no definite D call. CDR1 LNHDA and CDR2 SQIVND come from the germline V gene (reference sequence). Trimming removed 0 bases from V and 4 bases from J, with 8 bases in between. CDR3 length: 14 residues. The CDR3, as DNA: TGTGCCAGTAGTATAGAACGGTTATCAGATACGCAGTATTTT. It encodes CASSIERLSDTQYF.

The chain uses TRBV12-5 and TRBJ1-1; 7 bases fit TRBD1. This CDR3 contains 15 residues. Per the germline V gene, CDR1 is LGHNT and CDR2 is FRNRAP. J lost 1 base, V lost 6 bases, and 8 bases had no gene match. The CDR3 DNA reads TGTGCTAGTGGCCCATCGGGACAGCCGAACACTGAAGCTTTCTTT. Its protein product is CASGPSGQPNTEAFF.

In DNA, the CDR3 is TGTGCCAGTAGTAATCACAGGACGAACACTGAAGCTTTCTTT. It encodes CASSNHRTNTEAFF. V is TRBV19 and J is TRBJ1-1, with TRBD1 as a possible D gene (5 bases). The ends were cut back, 4 bases at V and 1 base at J, with 10 bases in the middle. The CDR3 extends over 14 amino acids. Germline V lookup: CDR1 LNHDA, CDR2 SQIVND (reference sequence). Looking up the rest from reference TRBV19 and TRBJ1-1 gives the full variable domain: DGGITQSPKYLFRKEGQNVTLSCEQNLNHDAMYWYRQDPGQGLRLIYYSQIVNDFQKGDIAEGYSVSREKKESFPLTVTSAQKNPTAFYLCASSNHRTNTEAFFGQGTRLTVV.

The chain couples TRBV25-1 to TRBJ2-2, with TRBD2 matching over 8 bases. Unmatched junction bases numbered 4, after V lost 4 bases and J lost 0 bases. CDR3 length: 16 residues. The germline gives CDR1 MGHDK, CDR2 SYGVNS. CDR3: CASSGLAGSNTGELFF. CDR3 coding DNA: TGTGCCAGCAGTGGATTAGCGGGGTCGAACACCGGGGAGCTGTTTTTT.

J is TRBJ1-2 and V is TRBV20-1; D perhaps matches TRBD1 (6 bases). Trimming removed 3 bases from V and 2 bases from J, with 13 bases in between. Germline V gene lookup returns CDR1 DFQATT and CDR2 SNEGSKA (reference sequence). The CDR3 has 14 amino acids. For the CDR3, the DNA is TGCAGTGCTAGTGATAGGGGGACGAACTATGGCTACACCTTC. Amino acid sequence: CSASDRGTNYGYTF.

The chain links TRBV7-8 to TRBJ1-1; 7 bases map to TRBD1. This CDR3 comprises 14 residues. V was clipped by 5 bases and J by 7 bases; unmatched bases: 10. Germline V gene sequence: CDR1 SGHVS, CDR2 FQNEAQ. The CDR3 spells CASSPRQGTIEAFF. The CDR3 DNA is TGTGCCAGCAGCCCGAGACAGGGTACAATTGAAGCTTTCTTT.

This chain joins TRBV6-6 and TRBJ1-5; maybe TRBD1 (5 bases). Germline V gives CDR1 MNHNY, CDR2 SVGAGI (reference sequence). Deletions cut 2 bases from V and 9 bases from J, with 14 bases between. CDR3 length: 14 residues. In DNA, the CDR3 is TGTGCCAGCAGTTACGGGGGGGGTCATGGGCCCCAGCATTTT. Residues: CASSYGGGHGPQHF.

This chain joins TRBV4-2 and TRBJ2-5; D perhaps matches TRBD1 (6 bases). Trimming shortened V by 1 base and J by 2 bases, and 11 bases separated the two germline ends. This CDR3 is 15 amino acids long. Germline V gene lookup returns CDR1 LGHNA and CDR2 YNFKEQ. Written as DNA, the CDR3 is TGTGCCAGCAGCCAAGCCCGGACAGCTCAAGAGACCCAGTACTTC. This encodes CASSQARTAQETQYF.